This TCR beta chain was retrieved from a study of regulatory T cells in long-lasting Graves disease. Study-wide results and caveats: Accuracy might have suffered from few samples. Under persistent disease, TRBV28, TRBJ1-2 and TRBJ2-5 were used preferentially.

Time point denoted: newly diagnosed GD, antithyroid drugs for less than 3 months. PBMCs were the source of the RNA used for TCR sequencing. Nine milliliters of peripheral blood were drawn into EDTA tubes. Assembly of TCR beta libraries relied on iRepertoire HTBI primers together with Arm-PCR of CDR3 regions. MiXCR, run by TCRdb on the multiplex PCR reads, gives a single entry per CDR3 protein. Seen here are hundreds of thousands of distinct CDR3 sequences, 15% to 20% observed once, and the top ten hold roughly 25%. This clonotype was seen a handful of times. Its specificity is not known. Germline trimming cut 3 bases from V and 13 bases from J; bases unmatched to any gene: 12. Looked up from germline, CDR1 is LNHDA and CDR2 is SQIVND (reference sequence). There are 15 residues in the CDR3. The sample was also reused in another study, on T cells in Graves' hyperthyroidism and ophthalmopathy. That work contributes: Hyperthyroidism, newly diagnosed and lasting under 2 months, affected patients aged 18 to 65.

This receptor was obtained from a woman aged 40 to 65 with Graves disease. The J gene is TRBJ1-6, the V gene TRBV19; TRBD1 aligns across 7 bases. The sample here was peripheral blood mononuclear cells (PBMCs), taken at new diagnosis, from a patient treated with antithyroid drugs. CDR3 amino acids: CASSISTGPYVPLHF. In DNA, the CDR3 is TGTGCCAGTAGTATCTCGACAGGGCCCTACGTCCCCCTCCACTTT.